Presented here are 26 T cell receptor beta chains from one specimen sequenced in a study of immune heterogeneity within non-small cell lung tumors. CDR3 of TCR beta was amplified by multiplex PCR that used 32 V and 13 J primers. One entry per CDR3 protein, called by TCRdb with MiXCR from the multiplex PCR reads. Among about 11,000 distinct CDR3 sequences listed, more than 15% were seen once. The template for each sample was roughly 610 ng of genomic DNA, which had been extracted from bulk tumor tissue. Several biopsies per primary tumor were taken during surgery, spaced as far apart as possible. Curative surgical treatment was performed in patients who had newly diagnosed, untreated non-small cell lung cancer. The sequenced sample consisted of lung tumor tissue. These receptors were obtained from a man between 60 and 75 years old with non-small cell lung cancer.

This clonotype was detected ten times or more. The CDR3: CSASSGGGANEQFF. The CDR3 nucleotides read TGCAGTGCTAGCTCCGGCGGAGGGGCCAATGAGCAGTTCTTC. The gene calls are TRBV20-1 and TRBJ2-1; weak D call: TRBD2 (6 bases). CDR1 is DFQATT and CDR2 is SNEGSKA in the germline V gene (reference sequence). V was pared by 3 bases and J by 6 bases, with 15 bases between. The CDR3 covers 14 residues.

The chain links TRBV7-8 to TRBJ2-4; perhaps TRBD2 as D (6 bases). V lost 8 bases and J 0 bases, leaving 26 bases between the germline ends. CDR3 length: 19 amino acids. The germline V gene has CDR1 SGHVS and CDR2 FQNEAQ. The CDR3 region has the DNA TGTGCCAGCTCTATCACTAGCCGACGCCGTTTATTAGCCAAAAACATTCAGTACTTC. This sequence encodes CASSITSRRRLLAKNIQYF.

V and J are TRBV9 and TRBJ2-2; no clear D gene. Trimming left V 3 bases short and J 1 base short, with 10 bases between. The length of the CDR3 is 15 residues. Germline CDR1 reads SGDLS; CDR2 reads YYNGEE. CDR3 nucleotides: TGTGCCAGCAGCGGAAAGACGGAGAACACCGGGGAGCTGTTTTTT. Protein sequence: CASSGKTENTGELFF. Full variable domain (remainder filled in from reference TRBV9 and TRBJ2-2): DSGVTQTPKHLITATGQRVTLRCSPRSGDLSVYWYQQSLDQGLQFLIQYYNGEERAKGNILERFSAQQFPDLHSELNLSSLELGDSALYFCASSGKTENTGELFFGEGSRLTVL.

This clonotype was counted at least ten times. The chain employs TRBV7-3 and TRBJ2-3, with TRBD2 as a possible D gene (6 bases). Germline loops: CDR1 SGHTA, CDR2 FQGTGA. Trimming stripped 2 bases from V and 4 bases from J, with 13 bases between. The CDR3 has 15 amino acids. The chain's CDR3 is CASSLWAGRADTQYF. CDR3 nucleotides: TGTGCCAGCAGCTTATGGGCGGGAAGGGCAGATACGCAGTATTTT.

By frequency in the sample, this clonotype is medium-sized. The chain uses TRBV20-1 and TRBJ1-5; tentative D call: TRBD1 (5 bases). V was clipped by 2 bases and J by 2 bases, with 10 bases between them. CDR3 length: 14 residues. The germline CDR1 and CDR2 sequences are DFQATT and SNEGSKA (reference sequence). The CDR3 sequence is CSARRGEGNQPQHF. The CDR3 coding sequence is TGCAGTGCTAGAAGAGGGGAGGGCAATCAGCCCCAGCATTTT.

This clonotype has only a few counts. The rearrangement uses TRBV14 and TRBJ2-2; 7 nucleotides align to TRBD1. Germline V lookup: CDR1 SGHDN, CDR2 FVKESK. The CDR3 length is 13 residues. The J segment lost 5 bases and the V segment lost 8 bases, leaving 5 bases of the junction unmatched. The CDR3 protein is CASSQQGTGELFF. CDR3 nucleotides: TGTGCCAGCTCACAACAGGGGACCGGGGAGCTGTTTTTT.

This clonotype was observed many times. The rearrangement joins TRBV19 to TRBJ1-5; tentatively, D is TRBD1 (5 bases). V was shortened by 1 base and J by 5 bases, with 21 bases between the two germline ends. There are 18 residues in the CDR3. CDR1 and CDR2 (germline): LNHDA, SQIVND (reference sequence). The CDR3 loop is CASSIAGGHSQRDQPQHF. As DNA, the CDR3 is TGTGCCAGTAGTATAGCGGGCGGACACTCACAGAGGGATCAGCCCCAGCATTTT.

By share, this clonotype ranks as medium-sized. V usage is TRBV30 and J usage is TRBJ1-2; unclear D gene. The ends were cut back, 2 bases at V and 5 bases at J, with 12 bases in the middle. Germline values: CDR1 GTSNPN, CDR2 SVGIG (reference sequence). The CDR3 is 13 amino acids. The CDR3 DNA follows: TGTGCCTGGAGTCTAGCGGCGGCTTATGGCTACACCTTC. Protein sequence: CAWSLAAAYGYTF. Filled out from reference TRBV30 and TRBJ1-2, the complete variable domain reads SQTIHQWPATLVQPVGSPLSLECTVEGTSNPNLYWYRQAAGRGLQLLFYSVGIGQISSEVPQNLSASRPQDRQFILSSKKLLLSDSGFYLCAWSLAAAYGYTFGSGTRLTVV.

Sample share makes this clonotype medium-sized. The chain is built from TRBV28 and TRBJ2-7; 12 nucleotides line up with TRBD2. Trimming took 6 bases from V and 2 from J; bases not matched to a gene: 11. The CDR3 consists of 17 residues. Germline lookup yields CDR1 MDHEN and CDR2 SYDVKM. The CDR3, as DNA: TGTGCCAGCAGCTCAGGACTAGCGGGGAGTCGGACCTACGAGCAGTACTTC. This sequence encodes CASSSGLAGSRTYEQYF. Using reference TRBV28 and TRBJ2-7 for the parts outside the CDR3, the full variable domain is DVKVTQSSRYLVKRTGEKVFLECVQDMDHENMFWYRQDPGLGLRLIYFSYDVKMKEKGDIPEGYSVSREKKERFSLILESASTNQTSMYLCASSSGLAGSRTYEQYFGPGTRLTVT.

V is TRBV12-3 or TRBV12-4 and J is TRBJ1-4; possible D gene TRBD1, 5 bases. This CDR3 is built from 14 residues. V lost 5 bases and J 6 bases, leaving 13 bases between the germline ends. The CDR3 region has the DNA TGTGCCAGCAGTCCCTGGGGGTATGATGAAAAACTGTTTTTT. Translated, it gives CASSPWGYDEKLFF.

This clonotype was observed a handful of times. CDR3 DNA: TGTGCCAGCAGACTACAAGGAGACTATGGCTACACCTTC. Translated, it gives CASRLQGDYGYTF. The V and J genes are TRBV3-1 and TRBJ1-2, with unresolved D. V was shortened by 6 bases and J by 3 bases, with 11 bases between the two germline ends. The CDR3 consists of 13 residues. CDR1 is LGHDT, CDR2 YNNKEL, per germline (reference sequence).

This clonotype occurred a few times. The CDR3 is CASRFEPGRYEQYF. In nucleotides, the CDR3 is TGCGCCAGCAGGTTTGAGCCCGGACGGTACGAGCAGTACTTC. This chain links TRBV5-1 with TRBJ2-7; D remains unclear. Between the trimmed V and J ends, which lost 5 bases and 4 bases, there was a span of 16 bases. The CDR3 is 14 residues long. Germline CDR1 and CDR2: SGHRS and YFSETQ.

This clonotype is medium-sized by share. This sequence joins TRBV9 and TRBJ1-4, with D unclear. The CDR3 sequence is 15 residues long. V was trimmed by 3 bases and J by 1 base, leaving 10 bases between them. The germline V gene encodes CDR1 SGDLS and CDR2 YYNGEE. The CDR3 region is CASSDRQETNEKLFF. The CDR3 DNA is TGTGCCAGCAGCGACCGACAAGAAACTAATGAAAAACTGTTTTTT.

By frequency in the sample, this clonotype is medium-sized. The V gene is TRBV6-1, the J gene TRBJ2-7; D might be TRBD1 or TRBD2, each matching 5 bases. The length of the CDR3 is 14 residues. Germline V CDR1 and CDR2: MNHNS, SASEGT. V was clipped by 5 bases and J by 7 bases, with 18 bases between them. CDR3: CASSFGTRLIEQYF. Here the CDR3 DNA reads TGTGCCAGCAGTTTTGGGACCCGTTTAATTGAGCAGTACTTC.

This clonotype occurred a few times. One end of the junction fails to match germline, which may point to a read error. The chain is built from TRBV3-1 and TRBJ2-3; D unclear. Germline CDR1 LGHDT, CDR2 YNNKEL (reference sequence). The CDR3 sequence is 13 residues long. The CDR3 DNA reads as TGTGCCAGCAGCAAAGACCAGACAGATACGCAGTATTTT. Its protein is CASSKDQTDTQYF.

This clonotype has only a few counts. The V and J genes are TRBV9 and TRBJ1-2; unclear D gene. The V and J ends lost 3 bases and 7 bases respectively, with 25 bases between them. This CDR3 has 17 amino acids. Germline V gives CDR1 SGDLS, CDR2 YYNGEE. In DNA, the CDR3 is TGTGCCAGCAGCGGTAGCCCCCGGGCAGGTCAAGCGGGTGGCTACACCTTC. Protein sequence: CASSGSPRAGQAGGYTF.

This clonotype is medium-sized within its sample. This chain joins TRBV30 and TRBJ2-1, with TRBD2 matching 7 bases. The V and J ends lost 0 bases and 1 base, in that order; junction bases with no gene match: 15. The CDR3 covers 19 residues. Germline assignment: CDR1 GTSNPN and CDR2 SVGIG (reference sequence). CDR3 nucleotide sequence: TGTGCCTGGAGTGTACTTTCAGCGGGACCTTCTCAGTCCTACAATGAGCAGTTCTTC. This sequence encodes CAWSVLSAGPSQSYNEQFF.

By proportion, this clonotype is medium-sized (0.01 to 0.1%). This chain links TRBV6-6 with TRBJ2-7; 9 bases match TRBD2. Germline values: CDR1 MNHNY, CDR2 SVGAGI (reference sequence). The CDR3 runs to 15 residues. After removal of 0 bases from V and 0 bases from J, the junction contained 0 bases not matched to a gene. In DNA form, the CDR3 reads TGTGCCAGCAGTTACTCTAGCGGGAGCTCCTACGAGCAGTACTTC. Encoded protein: CASSYSSGSSYEQYF.

Points on this clonotype: A read error may be the cause here, since a much bigger clone is one base away. V and J are TRBV19 and TRBJ2-7; 7 bases map to TRBD2. The germline CDR1 and CDR2 sequences are LNHDA and SQIVND (reference sequence). CDR3 length equals 14 residues. CDR3 amino acids: CASIIFLGGTEQYF. As DNA, the CDR3 is TGTGCCAGTATTATATTCCTGGGGGGGACCGAGCAGTACTTC.

CDR3 DNA: TGCAGTGCTCGCCGGGGGCGGCTCCAAGATACGCAGTATTTT. Its translation: CSARRGRLQDTQYF. The chain links TRBV20-1 to TRBJ2-3; TRBD1 or TRBD2 may be the D gene (6 bases each). Trimming left V 5 bases short and J 5 bases short, with 17 bases between. Germline V gene lookup returns CDR1 DFQATT and CDR2 SNEGSKA (reference sequence). The CDR3 sequence is 14 residues long.

The chain has TRBV7-6 and TRBJ1-6; 10 bases fit TRBD1. Per the germline V gene, CDR1 is SGHVS and CDR2 is FNYEAQ. The trim removed 5 bases at V and 7 bases at J, leaving 8 bases unmatched. This CDR3 is built from 16 residues. CDR3 loop: CASSAPPGQGNSPLHF. In nucleotides, the CDR3 is TGTGCCAGCAGCGCCCCGCCGGGACAGGGGAATTCACCCCTCCACTTT.

In its sample, this clonotype is medium-sized. This chain links TRBV6-1 with TRBJ1-3; possible D gene TRBD1, 5 bases. With 2 bases removed from V and 7 bases from J, the gap between germline ends came to 15 bases. The CDR3 is 15 residues long. Germline V gene data show CDR1 as MNHNS and CDR2 as SASEGT. CDR3 coding DNA: TGTGCCAGCAGTGAATCAGACCAACGGGGGAACACCATATATTTT. This gives the protein CASSESDQRGNTIYF.

This clonotype is medium-sized within its sample. This rearrangement joins TRBV6-1 to TRBJ2-7; D possibly uses TRBD1 or TRBD2 (5 bases each). CDR1 and CDR2 (germline): MNHNS, SASEGT. Between the trimmed V and J ends, which lost 6 bases and 2 bases, there was a span of 17 bases. The CDR3 length is 15 residues. CDR3 DNA: TGTGCCAGCAGCCGCCCCGGGGCACTGCCCTACGAGCAGTACTTC. Encoded protein: CASSRPGALPYEQYF.

This clonotype was seen many times. The rearrangement joins TRBV5-1 to TRBJ1-3, with D unclear. CDR1 is SGHRS, CDR2 YFSETQ, per germline. The CDR3 loop spans 15 amino acids. The ends were cut back, 4 bases at V and 8 bases at J, with 19 bases in the middle. The CDR3 nucleotides are TGCGCCAGCAGCGGACTGACAATGGGAGAAGACACCATATATTTT. This encodes CASSGLTMGEDTIYF.

By its share, this clonotype is medium-sized (0.01 to 0.1%). The V call is TRBV3-1, the J call TRBJ2-7; TRBD2 matches 10 bases. CDR1 and CDR2 (germline): LGHDT, YNNKEL (reference sequence). The CDR3 has 15 amino acids. Trimming took 1 base from V and 3 from J; bases not matched to a gene: 3. The CDR3 reads CASSQGTSGNYEQYF. CDR3 sequence (DNA): TGTGCCAGCAGCCAAGGGACTAGCGGAAACTACGAGCAGTACTTC.

This clonotype has only a few counts. The V call is TRBV28, the J call TRBJ2-7; 9 bases align to TRBD2. Germline V gene lookup returns CDR1 MDHEN and CDR2 SYDVKM. V lost 3 bases to trimming and J lost 5 bases; unmatched junction nucleotides: 17. The CDR3 length is 18 residues. DNA for the CDR3: TGTGCCAGCAGTTTGGAGAACATCGGGGTAGCGGGAGAGGACGAGCAGTACTTC. Residues: CASSLENIGVAGEDEQYF.